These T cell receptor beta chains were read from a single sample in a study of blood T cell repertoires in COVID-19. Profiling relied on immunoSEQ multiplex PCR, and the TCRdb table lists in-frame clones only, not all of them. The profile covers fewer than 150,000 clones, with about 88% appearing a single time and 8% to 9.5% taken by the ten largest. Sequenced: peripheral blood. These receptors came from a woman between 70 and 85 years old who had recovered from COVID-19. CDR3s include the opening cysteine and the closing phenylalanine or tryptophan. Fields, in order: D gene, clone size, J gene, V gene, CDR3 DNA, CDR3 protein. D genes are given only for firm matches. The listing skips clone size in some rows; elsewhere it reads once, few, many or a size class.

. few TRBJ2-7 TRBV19 TGTGCCAGTAGTTTCTCAGGCTACGAGCAGTACTTC CASSFSGYEQYF
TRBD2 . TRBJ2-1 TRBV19 TGTGCCAGTAGTATAATGGGGCCTAGCGGGAGGTACAATGAGCAGTTCTTC CASSIMGPSGRYNEQFF
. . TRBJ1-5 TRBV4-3 TGCGCCAGCAGCCAAGATGGGAGGACTAAGAATCAGCCCCAGCATTTT CASSQDGRTKNQPQHF
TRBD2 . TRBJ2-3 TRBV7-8 TGTGCCAGCAGCCGGCCTAGCGGTACCAGCACAGATACGCAGTATTTT CASSRPSGTSTDTQYF
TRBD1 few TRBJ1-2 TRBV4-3 TGCGCCAGCAGCCAAGACTGGGGGAGACAGGGAGGCTACACCTTC CASSQDWGRQGGYTF
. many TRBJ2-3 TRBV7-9 TGTGCCAGCAGCCCCCTCGGGGGTCCAGATACGCAGTATTTT CASSPLGGPDTQYF
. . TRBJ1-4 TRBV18 TGTGCCAGCTCACCGATGATTCGAGGAGCGAATGAAAAACTGTTTTTT CASSPMIRGANEKLFF
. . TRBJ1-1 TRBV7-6 TGTGCCAGCAGCTTACAGGGTCAAGTAGCTTTCTTT CASSLQGQVAFF
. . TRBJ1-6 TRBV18 TGTGCCAGCTCACCGGGTCAGGTCTCCTATAATTCACCCCTCCACTTT CASSPGQVSYNSPLHF
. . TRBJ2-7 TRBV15 TGTGCCACCAGCAGAGGGTCATCAGGCGCCTACGAGCAGTACTTC CATSRGSSGAYEQYF
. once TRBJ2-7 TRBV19 TGTGCCAGTAGTATAGGTGGAGGGGCCTACGAGCAGTACTTC CASSIGGGAYEQYF
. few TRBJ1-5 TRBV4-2 TGTGCCAGCAGCCAAATGGCAACGGGGAATAGCAATCAGCCCCAGCATTTT CASSQMATGNSNQPQHF
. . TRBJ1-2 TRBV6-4 TGTGCCAGCAGTGGGAGCGGAGCTAACTATGGCTACACCTTC CASSGSGANYGYTF
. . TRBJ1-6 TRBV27 TGTGCCAGCAGTTTAGACAGATATTCACCCCTCCACTTT CASSLDRYSPLHF
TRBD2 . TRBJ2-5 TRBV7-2 TGTGCCAGCAGCTTAAACCCCACGGGGGGAGAGACCCAGTACTTC CASSLNPTGGETQYF
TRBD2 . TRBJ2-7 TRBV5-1 TGCGCCAGCAGTAGCCCCCTTGGACTAGCGGGAGGGAGCTCCTACGAGCAGTACTTC CASSSPLGLAGGSSYEQYF
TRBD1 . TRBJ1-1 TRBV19 TGTGCCAGTAGTATACAGGGGGCTGGTGAAGCTTTCTTT CASSIQGAGEAFF
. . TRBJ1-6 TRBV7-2 TGTGCCAGCAGCCCCAGGGGTTCACCCCTCCACTTT CASSPRGSPLHF
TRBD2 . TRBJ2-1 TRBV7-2 TGTGCCAGCAGCCTAGCGGGAGGACTTAGGGATGAGCAGTTCTTC CASSLAGGLRDEQFF
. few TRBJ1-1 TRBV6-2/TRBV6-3 TGTGCCAGCAGCTGGGGCCGGAACACTGAAGCTTTCTTT CASSWGRNTEAFF
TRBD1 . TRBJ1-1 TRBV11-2 TGTGCCAGCAGCCCGGGACAGGGGGCTTGGACTGAAGCTTTCTTT CASSPGQGAWTEAFF
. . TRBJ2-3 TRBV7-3 TGTGCCAGCAGCTTAAGGCGGTTCCTCACAGATACGCAGTATTTT CASSLRRFLTDTQYF
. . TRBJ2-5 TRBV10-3 TGTGCCACCGGGGAGGGGGGGGAGACCCAGTACTTC CATGEGGETQYF
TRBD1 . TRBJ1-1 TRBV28 TGTGCCAGCAGTTGGGACAGGGGGACTGAAGCTTTCTTT CASSWDRGTEAFF
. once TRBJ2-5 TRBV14 TGTGCCAGCAGCCAAGACCTCCAAGAGACCCAGTACTTC CASSQDLQETQYF
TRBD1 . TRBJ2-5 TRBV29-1 TGCAGCGTGAACAGGGGTCGAGAGACCCAGTACTTC CSVNRGRETQYF